These T cell receptor beta chains were read from a single sample in a study of cytomegalovirus exposure and HLA in healthy donors. Sequenced by immunoSEQ multiplex PCR; TCRdb stores in-frame clones only, minus some. The sample records 110,000 or so clones, about 77% being singletons. Sequenced input: PBMCs. These receptor sequences come from a woman in her twenties or thirties in good health and CMV-seropositive. The CDR3 runs from the conserved cysteine through the conserved F or W. A D gene is named only where the DNA matches it firmly. The size of a clone is reported for some rows only, either as once, few or many, or as a class for expanded clones.

CASSEGGYYEQYF | TGTGCCAGCAGTGAAGGGGGCTACTACGAGCAGTACTTC | TRBJ2-7 | NA | TRBV6-1 | NA
CASSEAAEGSEAFF | TGTGCCAGCAGTGAGGCAGCCGAGGGCTCTGAAGCTTTCTTT | TRBJ1-1 | NA | TRBV6-1 | NA
CASRDPGQIGYGYTF | TGTGCCAGCAGGGATCCGGGACAGATTGGCTATGGCTACACCTTC | TRBJ1-2 | NA | TRBV6-6 | TRBD1
CSSSPPDTLYEQYF | TGTTCCAGCTCACCACCCGACACCCTCTACGAGCAGTACTTC | TRBJ2-7 | few | TRBV18 | NA
CASSSGTDTQYF | TGTGCCAGCAGCTCAGGGACAGATACGCAGTATTTT | TRBJ2-3 | NA | TRBV5-4 | NA
CASSPSQYVEQFF | TGCGCCAGCAGCCCTTCGCAGTATGTTGAGCAGTTCTTC | TRBJ2-1 | NA | TRBV10-2 | NA
CASSERGENEQFF | TGTGCCAGCAGTGAAAGAGGTGAGAATGAGCAGTTCTTC | TRBJ2-1 | NA | TRBV6-1 | NA
CAWSPIGEAFF | TGTGCCTGGAGCCCAATCGGGGAAGCTTTCTTT | TRBJ1-1 | NA | TRBV30 | NA
CASSPGTAKDTQYF | TGCGCCAGCAGCCCCGGGACAGCCAAAGATACGCAGTATTTT | TRBJ2-3 | NA | TRBV5-1 | TRBD1
CASSLDGGPRYEQYF | TGTGCCAGCAGCTTAGACGGGGGGCCGCGCTACGAGCAGTACTTC | TRBJ2-7 | NA | TRBV11-2 | NA
CSVRQVQETQYF | TGCAGCGTAAGACAGGTCCAAGAGACCCAGTACTTC | TRBJ2-5 | once | TRBV29-1 | NA
CASSLSTGAGGYTF | TGTGCCAGCAGCCTCTCGACAGGGGCGGGTGGCTACACCTTC | TRBJ1-2 | NA | TRBV11-3 | TRBD1
CASSPPGQVSNQPQHF | TGTGCCAGCTCACCACCGGGACAGGTTAGCAATCAGCCCCAGCATTTT | TRBJ1-5 | NA | TRBV18 | TRBD1
CASSENPPSPGYEQYF | TGTGCCAGCAGTGAAAATCCCCCGTCCCCGGGGTACGAGCAGTACTTC | TRBJ2-7 | NA | TRBV2 | NA
CASSPSTGDQPQHF | TGTGCCAGCTCACCCTCGACAGGAGATCAGCCCCAGCATTTT | TRBJ1-5 | NA | TRBV18 | NA
CASSFRSEETQYF | TGTGCCAGCAGCTTTCGTTCCGAAGAGACCCAGTACTTC | TRBJ2-5 | NA | TRBV5-4 | NA
CASKGQSNQPQHF | TGTGCCAGCAAGGGACAGAGCAATCAGCCCCAGCATTTT | TRBJ1-5 | once | TRBV28 | TRBD1
CAISESGETGELFF | TGTGCCATCAGTGAATCTGGAGAAACCGGGGAGCTGTTTTTT | TRBJ2-2 | NA | TRBV10-3 | NA
CASSELTGELFF | TGTGCCAGCAGTGAACTCACCGGGGAGCTGTTTTTT | TRBJ2-2 | once | TRBV6-1 | NA
CASSIQNLNTEAFF | TGTGCCAGTAGTATTCAAAACTTGAACACTGAAGCTTTCTTT | TRBJ1-1 | NA | TRBV19 | NA
CASSRRTSGGRTDTQYF | TGTGCCAGCAGCCGCCGGACTAGCGGGGGGCGCACAGATACGCAGTATTTT | TRBJ2-3 | NA | TRBV7-3 | TRBD2
CASSGIWTGGDSPLHF | TGTGCCAGCAGTGGGATTTGGACAGGGGGCGATTCACCCCTCCACTTT | TRBJ1-6 | NA | TRBV6-1 | TRBD1
CASSPGTSGVYNEQFF | TGTGCCAGCAGCCCAGGGACTAGCGGGGTCTACAATGAGCAGTTCTTC | TRBJ2-1 | NA | TRBV7-9 | TRBD2
CASSPHRADQPQHF | TGTGCCAGCAGCCCTCACAGGGCGGATCAGCCCCAGCATTTT | TRBJ1-5 | NA | TRBV11-2 | NA
CASTNSTYEQYF | TGTGCCAGCACGAACTCAACCTACGAGCAGTACTTC | TRBJ2-7 | few | TRBV2 | NA
CATRFETGVEQYF | TGTGCCACTCGGTTCGAGACAGGGGTCGAGCAGTACTTC | TRBJ2-7 | NA | TRBV2 | TRBD1
CASSVGASGYEQYF | TGTGCCAGCAGCGTAGGGGCTAGCGGCTACGAGCAGTACTTC | TRBJ2-7 | NA | TRBV9 | TRBD2
CASSFTGLSPLHF | TGTGCCAGCAGCTTCACAGGGTTATCACCCCTCCACTTT | TRBJ1-6 | NA | TRBV7-3 | NA
CASSPGQAEQYF | TGTGCCAGCTCACCGGGACAGGCGGAGCAGTACTTC | TRBJ2-7 | NA | TRBV18 | TRBD1
CASSILSGRGGANYGYTF | TGTGCCAGTAGTATCTTGTCCGGTCGCGGCGGAGCTAACTATGGCTACACCTTC | TRBJ1-2 | NA | TRBV19 | NA
CASSIILTGGGREKLFF | TGTGCCAGTAGTATTATATTGACAGGGGGCGGAAGGGAAAAACTGTTTTTT | TRBJ1-4 | NA | TRBV19 | TRBD1
CASSAGHGNTIYF | TGTGCCAGCAGCGCGGGACACGGAAACACCATATATTTT | TRBJ1-3 | NA | TRBV9 | NA
CASSFASGETQYF | TGTGCCAGCAGCTTTGCTAGCGGAGAGACCCAGTACTTC | TRBJ2-5 | few | TRBV11-2 | TRBD2
CASSPIPPGQGASTEAFF | TGTGCCAGCTCGCCTATACCGCCAGGACAGGGGGCGTCCACTGAAGCTTTCTTT | TRBJ1-1 | NA | TRBV18 | TRBD1
CASSEQGFEQYF | TGTGCCAGCAGCGAACAGGGTTTCGAGCAGTACTTC | TRBJ2-7 | NA | TRBV11-3 | NA
CASSLQGTESYGYTF | TGTGCCAGCAGCTTACAGGGGACGGAATCCTATGGCTACACCTTC | TRBJ1-2 | NA | TRBV11-2 | NA
CASKGLTEAFF | TGTGCCAGCAAGGGGCTCACTGAAGCTTTCTTT | TRBJ1-1 | NA | TRBV6-5 | NA
CASSLTPGSAVEAFF | TGTGCCAGCAGCTTAACCCCCGGGTCAGCGGTAGAAGCTTTCTTT | TRBJ1-1 | NA | TRBV7-8 | NA
CASGVGGAREQYF | TGTGCCAGCGGGGTGGGGGGAGCGAGGGAGCAGTACTTC | TRBJ2-7 | few | TRBV2 | NA
CASSEEWDRNYSNQPQHF | TGTGCCAGCAGTGAAGAATGGGACAGGAATTATAGCAATCAGCCCCAGCATTTT | TRBJ1-5 | NA | TRBV2 | TRBD1
CAWSPRTMNTEAFF | TGTGCCTGGAGTCCAAGGACAATGAACACTGAAGCTTTCTTT | TRBJ1-1 | NA | TRBV30 | NA
CASSPLTSGGLEAKNIQYF | TGCGCCAGCAGCCCCTTGACTAGCGGGGGGCTGGAAGCCAAAAACATTCAGTACTTC | TRBJ2-4 | NA | TRBV4-1 | TRBD2
CASSLDLMRTEAFF | TGTGCCAGCAGCTTAGACCTTATGAGGACTGAAGCTTTCTTT | TRBJ1-1 | few | TRBV7-9 | NA
CASSLLVGWGGTSGANVLTF | TGTGCCAGCAGCTTACTAGTGGGTTGGGGAGGCACCTCTGGGGCCAACGTCCTGACTTTC | TRBJ2-6 | NA | TRBV7-3 | NA
CASSGQLQETQYF | TGTGCCAGCAGTGGACAGCTTCAAGAGACCCAGTACTTC | TRBJ2-5 | NA | TRBV2 | NA